These T cell receptor beta chains were read from a single sample in a study of shared clonotypes between healthy human individuals. The method was immunoSEQ multiplex PCR; TCRdb's version includes in-frame clones alone and lacks a portion of them. The top ten hold over 0.12% of the sample, which has about 2,500,000 clones, around 90% seen once. Sequenced: naive CD4+ T cells sorted from blood. Source of these receptors: a man aged 18 to 30 in good health. CDR3s include the opening cysteine and the closing phenylalanine or tryptophan. A D gene is named only where the DNA matches it firmly. Clone size is stated in some rows and not others, as once, few, many or a class when expanded.

cdr3_length | j_call | v_call | clone_size | d_call | cdr3_aa | cdr3_nt
16 | TRBJ1-2 | TRBV11-2 | once | . | CASSLRWETSNYGYTF | TGTGCCAGCAGCTTACGCTGGGAAACATCTAACTATGGCTACACCTTC
15 | TRBJ2-1 | TRBV29-1 | once | TRBD2 | CSVAGYGRGLDEQFF | TGCAGCGTAGCGGGATACGGCCGGGGGTTGGATGAGCAGTTCTTC
11 | TRBJ2-7 | TRBV29-1 | . | TRBD1 | CSVRTGGEQYF | TGCAGCGTTAGGACAGGGGGCGAGCAGTACTTC
12 | TRBJ2-1 | TRBV12-5 | . | . | CASGLALQEQFF | TGTGCTAGTGGTTTGGCCCTACAAGAGCAGTTCTTC
15 | TRBJ1-2 | TRBV6-5 | . | . | CASSLNSVGLYGYTF | TGTGCCAGCAGCCTAAATTCGGTGGGACTCTATGGCTACACCTTC
12 | TRBJ2-5 | TRBV6-6 | . | . | CASSRLTETQYF | TGTGCCAGCAGCCGCCTCACAGAGACCCAGTACTTC
15 | TRBJ1-1 | TRBV15 | . | TRBD1 | CATSRETGSNTEAFF | TGTGCCACCAGCAGAGAGACAGGGTCGAACACTGAAGCTTTCTTT
15 | TRBJ2-1 | TRBV30 | . | . | CAWSTRGGTYNEQFF | TGTGCCTGGAGTACGAGGGGGGGGACCTACAATGAGCAGTTCTTC
13 | TRBJ2-2 | TRBV19 | once | TRBD1 | CASSKGAPGELFF | TGTGCCAGTAGTAAGGGGGCCCCCGGGGAGCTGTTTTTT
16 | TRBJ1-6 | TRBV19 | . | TRBD1 | CASSVRGPGGHSPLHF | TGTGCCAGTAGCGTAAGGGGACCAGGGGGCCATTCACCCCTCCACTTT
13 | TRBJ2-5 | TRBV6-5 | . | TRBD2 | CASTGTSVGTQYF | TGTGCCAGCACGGGGACTAGCGTTGGGACCCAGTACTTC
16 | TRBJ1-2 | TRBV5-1 | . | TRBD1 | CASSRSGTAPNYGYTF | TGCGCCAGCAGCCGTTCCGGGACAGCTCCTAACTATGGCTACACCTTC
14 | TRBJ2-2 | TRBV7-2 | . | . | CASSFDRNTGELFF | TGTGCCAGCAGCTTCGACAGGAACACCGGGGAGCTGTTTTTT
15 | TRBJ1-1 | TRBV5-4 | few | . | CASSPKGGAWTEAFF | TGTGCCAGCAGCCCCAAAGGGGGGGCTTGGACTGAAGCTTTCTTT
17 | TRBJ1-4 | TRBV4-1 | . | . | CASSQGPGGATNEKLFF | TGCGCCAGCAGCCAAGGTCCTGGGGGGGCAACTAATGAAAAACTGTTTTTT
15 | TRBJ2-2 | TRBV28 | once | . | CASSFEGLNTGELFF | TGTGCCAGCAGTTTCGAGGGCCTAAACACCGGGGAGCTGTTTTTT
14 | TRBJ1-2 | TRBV14 | . | . | CASSQAGAGYGYTF | TGTGCCAGCAGCCAAGCAGGGGCTGGGTATGGCTACACCTTC
13 | TRBJ1-4 | TRBV7-6 | . | . | CASSLTYREKLFF | TGTGCCAGCAGCTTAACCTACCGGGAAAAACTGTTTTTT
18 | TRBJ1-1 | TRBV29-1 | . | TRBD1 | CSVFRDRGVKSLNTEAFF | TGCAGCGTTTTTCGGGACAGGGGCGTAAAGTCCCTGAACACTGAAGCTTTCTTT
13 | TRBJ1-4 | TRBV6-1 | . | TRBD1 | CASTLNRGQKLFF | TGTGCCAGCACCTTGAACAGGGGGCAAAAACTGTTTTTT
16 | TRBJ2-5 | TRBV10-1 | . | . | CASSEGSAGLQETQYF | TGCGCCAGCAGTGAGGGGTCGGCGGGACTCCAAGAGACCCAGTACTTC
13 | TRBJ1-6 | TRBV6-1 | once | . | CASLRTVNSPLHF | TGTGCCAGCTTACGGACAGTTAATTCACCCCTCCACTTT
14 | TRBJ2-3 | TRBV5-1 | . | . | CASSGRGGTDTQYF | TGCGCCAGCAGCGGCAGGGGAGGCACAGATACGCAGTATTTT
17 | TRBJ1-5 | TRBV30 | . | . | CAWSPVFGVDSNQPQHF | TGTGCCTGGAGTCCAGTTTTCGGGGTTGATAGCAATCAGCCCCAGCATTTT
15 | TRBJ1-2 | TRBV4-1 | . | TRBD1 | CASSEWDRDNYGYTF | TGCGCCAGCAGCGAGTGGGACAGAGATAACTATGGCTACACCTTC
15 | TRBJ2-7 | TRBV10-1 | . | TRBD2 | CASTQGLAGPYEQYF | TGCGCCAGCACCCAAGGACTAGCGGGGCCCTACGAGCAGTACTTC
12 | TRBJ1-6 | TRBV6-5 | . | . | CASSSLGSPLHF | TGTGCCAGCAGTTCCCTGGGGTCACCCCTCCACTTT
12 | TRBJ2-7 | TRBV6-1 | . | . | CASRLQAYEQYF | TGTGCCAGCAGGCTACAGGCCTACGAGCAGTACTTC